Presented here are 24 T cell receptor beta chains from one specimen sequenced in a study. MiXCR was run by TCRdb on the 5' RACE reads, yielding one entry per CDR3 protein. Among about 42,000 distinct CDR3 sequences, about 20% were seen once, and the ten largest hold approximately 4%. Treg sorting used a CD4+CD25+CD127-/low gate. The specimen sequenced was Tregs sorted from blood. The origin of the receptors is a female donor with breast cancer.

This clonotype appeared a few times. The gene calls are TRBV5-1 and TRBJ2-1; D is ambiguous. Germline CDR1 and CDR2: SGHRS and YFSETQ. V shed 5 bases and J shed 5 bases, with 8 bases lying between them. The CDR3 runs to 12 residues. Here the CDR3 reads CASSNAHNEQFF. As DNA, the CDR3 is TGCGCCAGCAGTAATGCGCACAATGAGCAGTTCTTC.

A note on this clonotype: A much larger clone differs from this one at a single base, so this may be a read error. The V and J genes are TRBV9 and TRBJ2-2; 10 bases are a match to TRBD2. CDR3 length equals 15 residues. From germline, CDR1 is SGDLS and CDR2 YYNGEE. The CDR3 here is CASSVRTSGTGEPFF. CDR3 bases: TGTGCCAGCAGCGTTAGGACTAGCGGCACCGGGGAGCCGTTTTTT.

The table lists this clonotype with a few counts. This chain connects TRBV9 to TRBJ2-2, with TRBD1 as a possible D gene (6 bases). CDR1 is SGDLS, CDR2 YYNGEE, per germline. The CDR3 is made up of 13 amino acids. V was cut by 4 bases and J by 7 bases, with 11 bases left in between. The CDR3 reads CASSNTGIGELFF. CDR3 sequence (DNA): TGTGCCAGCAGCAATACAGGGATCGGGGAGCTGTTTTTT.

This clonotype was found many times. V gene TRBV27 combines with J gene TRBJ2-3; D is perhaps TRBD2 (6 bases). CDR3 size: 13 residues. Trimming removed 6 bases from V and 4 bases from J, with 11 bases in between. Germline CDR1 is MNHEY and CDR2 is SMNVEV (reference sequence). The CDR3 protein is CASSRLEADTQYF. CDR3 nucleotides: TGTGCCAGCAGCAGACTAGAGGCAGATACGCAGTATTTT.

In this sample, this clonotype turned up a few times. The chain recombines TRBV5-1 with TRBJ1-1; perhaps TRBD1 as D (6 bases). The CDR3 runs 17 residues. Trimming took 7 bases from V and 4 from J, leaving 26 bases between them. Germline V CDR1 and CDR2: SGHRS, YFSETQ. This CDR3 reads CASSPGTTPLSGTEAFF. The CDR3 DNA follows: TGCGCCAGCTCCCCCGGGACAACCCCCTTATCCGGCACTGAAGCTTTCTTT.

J is TRBJ2-5 and V is TRBV10-3; D call uncertain. CDR1 ENHRY and CDR2 SYGVKD come from the germline V gene. The CDR3 consists of 15 residues. Deletions cut 0 bases from V and 1 base from J, with 9 bases between. The CDR3 spells CAISESVASQETQYF. In DNA, the CDR3 is TGTGCCATCAGTGAGTCTGTGGCCTCCCAAGAGACCCAGTACTTC.

This clonotype was seen repeatedly, ten times or more. The chain has TRBV2 and TRBJ2-1; the match to TRBD2 covers 8 bases. From germline, CDR1 is SNHLY and CDR2 FYNNEI. The CDR3 contains 15 residues. The V segment lost 3 bases and the J segment 2 bases; nucleotides outside the gene matches: 3. CDR3 in DNA: TGTGCCAGCAGTGACCCGGGAGGGGCCTACAATGAGCAGTTCTTC. Its translation is CASSDPGGAYNEQFF.

The sample holds many counts of this clonotype. This chain links TRBV4-3 with TRBJ1-4, with a weak D call TRBD1 (5 bases). The CDR3 contains 14 residues. Germline CDR1 LGHNA, CDR2 YSLEER. Trimming left V 1 base short and J 7 bases short, with 10 bases between. CDR3 residues: CASSQVSGSEKLFF. CDR3 DNA sequence: TGCGCCAGCAGCCAAGTATCAGGGAGTGAAAAACTGTTTTTT.

This chain uses TRBV21-1 with TRBJ2-3; TRBD1, the table's D call, lacks a check against the DNA. TRBV21-1 is given as a pseudogene. The CDR3 totals 11 residues. Here the CDR3 reads CASSPTRDRPF. The CDR3 DNA follows: TGTGCCAGCAGCCCTACCAGGGACAGACCTTTT.

The V gene is TRBV20-1, the J gene TRBJ2-1; 13 bases are shared with TRBD2. The CDR3 sequence is 16 residues long. Trimming cost V 3 bases and J 9 bases; bases outside gene matches: 11. Germline loops: CDR1 DFQATT, CDR2 SNEGSKA (reference sequence). CDR3 sequence reads: CSASSPGLAGSTEQFF. For the CDR3, the DNA is TGCAGTGCTAGTTCCCCGGGACTAGCGGGATCCACTGAGCAGTTCTTC.

The chain recombines TRBV6-1 with TRBJ2-3; 10 nucleotides agree with TRBD2. V was pared by 5 bases and J by 2 bases, with 7 bases of the junction left unmatched. This CDR3 has 16 residues. Looked up from germline, CDR1 is MNHNS and CDR2 is SASEGT. CDR3 nucleotide sequence: TGTGCCAGCAGTCCTCTGAGCGGGAGGGCCACAGATACGCAGTATTTT. Translation: CASSPLSGRATDTQYF.

This clonotype was detected ten times or more. The V call is TRBV5-1, the J call TRBJ2-7; 8 bases fit TRBD1. Germline loops: CDR1 SGHRS, CDR2 YFSETQ. The CDR3 covers 14 residues. The V segment lost 4 bases and the J segment 3 bases; nucleotides outside the gene matches: 6. CDR3 nucleotides: TGCGCCAGCAGCCGGACAGGGTCTAACTACGAGCAGTACTTC. This codes for CASSRTGSNYEQYF.

The rearrangement links TRBV7-9 to TRBJ1-2; no reliable D call. The CDR3 is 14 residues long. CDR1 is SEHNR and CDR2 is FQNEAQ in the germline V gene (reference sequence). V lost 4 bases, J lost 10 bases, and 19 bases lay in between. The CDR3 DNA reads TGTGCCAGCAGCTCGGTAGGCCTAAACCGGGACTACACCTTC. This sequence encodes CASSSVGLNRDYTF.

This chain joins TRBV2 and TRBJ2-3, with a possible D match to TRBD2 (6 bases). Germline CDR1 SNHLY, CDR2 FYNNEI. The CDR3 has 14 amino acids. The V and J ends lost 2 bases and 1 base respectively, with 7 bases between them. In DNA, the CDR3 is TGTGCCAGCAGTGAAACGGGGGGCACAGATACGCAGTATTTT. Translation: CASSETGGTDTQYF.

The chain joins TRBV28 to TRBJ1-1; 8 bases agree with TRBD1. The CDR3 contains 16 residues. Germline loops: CDR1 MDHEN, CDR2 SYDVKM. Trimming cost V 8 bases and J 1 base; bases outside gene matches: 12. DNA of the CDR3: TGTGCCAGCCGTGGGGACAGGATTAGTCGGAACACTGAAGCTTTCTTT. Translated: CASRGDRISRNTEAFF.

The chain combines TRBV3-1 with TRBJ2-5; a possible D gene is TRBD2 (6 bases). The CDR3 is 13 amino acids. CDR1 and CDR2 from the germline V gene are LGHDT and YNNKEL (reference sequence). The germline V and J ends were trimmed by 4 bases and 5 bases, with 11 bases remaining between them. CDR3 in amino acids: CASSLEAGETQYF. CDR3 in DNA: TGTGCCAGCAGCCTCGAGGCGGGGGAGACCCAGTACTTC.

The chain has TRBV20-1 and TRBJ1-4; a weak D match, TRBD1 (5 bases). Per the germline V gene, CDR1 is DFQATT and CDR2 is SNEGSKA (reference sequence). V was pared by 3 bases and J by 6 bases, with 17 bases between. This CDR3 is 15 amino acids long. The CDR3 loop is CSARGGMGLDEKLFF. CDR3 sequence (DNA): TGCAGTGCTAGGGGAGGGATGGGGCTGGATGAAAAACTGTTTTTT.

On this clonotype itself: This may stem from a read error, because a much larger clone lies one nucleotide away. CDR3 coding DNA: TGCGCCGGCAGCTTGGACTTCTCTAGCACAGATACGCAGTATTTT. Residues: CAGSLDFSSTDTQYF. This chain connects TRBV5-1 to TRBJ2-3; D possibly corresponds to TRBD2 (5 bases). Germline loops: CDR1 SGHRS, CDR2 YFSETQ. CDR3 size: 15 residues. The full variable domain, completed using reference TRBV5-1 and TRBJ2-3, is KAGVTQTPRYLIKTRGQQVTLSCSPISGHRSVSWYQQTPGQGLQFLFEYFSETQRNKGNFPGRFSGRQFSNSRSEMNVSTLELGDSALYLCAGSLDFSSTDTQYFGPGTRLTVL.

This sequence joins TRBV9 and TRBJ2-5; TRBD1 is a possible D gene (6 bases). The CDR3 runs 14 residues. The V gene's germline CDR1 is SGDLS and CDR2 YYNGEE. The V end was cut by 4 bases, the J end by 0 bases, with 10 bases between. The CDR3 spells CASSLQGNQETQYF. The CDR3 DNA sequence: TGTGCCAGCAGCTTACAGGGCAACCAAGAGACCCAGTACTTC.

This clonotype was counted at least ten times. The chain has TRBV12-3 or TRBV12-4 and TRBJ2-3; TRBD1 is a possible D gene (6 bases). The CDR3 contains 13 residues. V was clipped by 6 bases and J by 8 bases, with 15 bases between them. CDR3 region: CASREQGKSTQYF. The CDR3 coding sequence is TGTGCCAGCAGGGAACAGGGAAAATCTACGCAGTATTTT.

In this sample, this clonotype turned up a few times. The chain combines TRBV5-6 with TRBJ2-1; TRBD2 matches at 10 bases. The J segment lost 9 bases and the V segment lost 1 base, leaving 7 bases of the junction unmatched. The CDR3 is 15 residues long. The germline V gene encodes CDR1 SGHDT and CDR2 YYEEEE. CDR3 sequence (DNA): TGTGCCAGCAGCTTGTATAGCGGGAGGTTGGGTGAGCAGTTCTTC. Translated: CASSLYSGRLGEQFF.

The V and J genes are TRBV20-1 and TRBJ2-3, with D tentatively TRBD1 (5 bases). With 1 base removed from V and 3 bases from J, the gap between germline ends came to 11 bases. The CDR3 sequence is 14 residues long. Germline CDR1 DFQATT, CDR2 SNEGSKA (reference sequence). The CDR3 coding sequence is TGCAGTGCTAGAGCCAGGGCGGAGACAGATACGCAGTATTTT. It encodes CSARARAETDTQYF.

The rearrangement joins TRBV28 to TRBJ1-1, with TRBD1 as a possible D gene (6 bases). The ends were cut back, 4 bases at V and 2 bases at J, with 14 bases in the middle. Germline CDR1 reads MDHEN; CDR2 reads SYDVKM. CDR3 size: 15 residues. The CDR3 sequence: CASSSNRDSNTEAFF. Here the CDR3 DNA reads TGTGCCAGCAGTTCCAACAGGGATTCTAACACTGAAGCTTTCTTT.

Comments on this clonotype: A single base separates this from a much larger clone, so it may be a read error. V usage is TRBV9 and J usage is TRBJ2-3; 9 bases line up with TRBD1. The germline CDR1 and CDR2 sequences are SGDLS and YYNGEE. V lost 3 bases to trimming and J lost 7 bases; unmatched junction nucleotides: 18. The CDR3 length is 18 residues. The CDR3 DNA follows: TGTGCCAGCAGCGACTCACCTTCCGGGACAGGGCCTTGGAATACGCAGTATTTT. Translated: CASSDSPSGTGPWNTQYF.